Listed below are T cell receptor beta chains from one sample, sequenced in a study of cytomegalovirus exposure and HLA in healthy donors. Using immunoSEQ multiplex PCR, the repertoire was profiled, and TCRdb retains in-frame clones only, with some absent. The repertoire table contains around 140,000 clones. Sequencing was done on a sample of PBMCs. All receptors derive from a woman aged 40-49 years in good health and CMV-seropositive. CDR3s include the opening cysteine and the closing phenylalanine or tryptophan. The order of the fields is V gene, J gene, D gene, CDR3 DNA, CDR3 protein. The D gene is left open where the match is weak.

v_call: TRBV5-5; j_call: TRBJ2-7; d_call: TRBD2; cdr3_nt: TGTGCCAGCAGCTTAGAGGGAGTAGCGGGAGCTGGATCCTACGAGCAGTACTTC; cdr3_aa: CASSLEGVAGAGSYEQYF
v_call: TRBV6-1; j_call: TRBJ2-5; d_call: TRBD1; cdr3_nt: TGTGCCAGCAGGGGGACAGCAGTAGAGACCCAGTACTTC; cdr3_aa: CASRGTAVETQYF
v_call: TRBV5-1; j_call: TRBJ2-7; d_call: TRBD2; cdr3_nt: TGCGCCAGCAGATTAGCGGGGGGTACCTACGAGCAGTACTTC; cdr3_aa: CASRLAGGTYEQYF
v_call: TRBV14; j_call: TRBJ1-1; d_call: TRBD1; cdr3_nt: TGTGCCAGCAGCCAAAGGACAGGGCTGAACACCGAAGCTTTCTTT; cdr3_aa: CASSQRTGLNTEAFF
v_call: TRBV30; j_call: TRBJ1-4; d_call: .; cdr3_nt: TGTGCCTGGAGTATTGGCGGTGGTAATGAAAAACTGTTTTTT; cdr3_aa: CAWSIGGGNEKLFF
v_call: TRBV27; j_call: TRBJ2-7; d_call: .; cdr3_nt: .; cdr3_aa: CASSSSRGSYEQYF
v_call: TRBV5-4; j_call: TRBJ1-1; d_call: .; cdr3_nt: TGTGCCAGCAGCCTGTGGACGGACTACACTGAAGCTTTCTTT; cdr3_aa: CASSLWTDYTEAFF
v_call: TRBV2; j_call: TRBJ1-1; d_call: TRBD1; cdr3_nt: TGTGCCAGCAGCCAGGGGGGTTTTGAAGCTTTCTTT; cdr3_aa: CASSQGGFEAFF
v_call: TRBV19; j_call: TRBJ2-2; d_call: TRBD2; cdr3_nt: TGTGCCAGCTTTACTAGCGGCAACACCGGGGAGCTGTTTTTT; cdr3_aa: CASFTSGNTGELFF
v_call: TRBV5-6; j_call: TRBJ1-5; d_call: .; cdr3_nt: TGTGCCAGCAGCTTGGGTCCGGGTAATCAGCCCCAGCATTTT; cdr3_aa: CASSLGPGNQPQHF
v_call: TRBV4-3; j_call: TRBJ1-1; d_call: TRBD1; cdr3_nt: TGCGCCAGCAGCCCAGGGACAGGGCCAGCTTTCTTT; cdr3_aa: CASSPGTGPAFF
v_call: TRBV14; j_call: TRBJ2-3; d_call: TRBD2; cdr3_nt: TGTGCCAGCAGCCGACCGGGACTAGCGGGAGTGATAGATACGCAGTATTTT; cdr3_aa: CASSRPGLAGVIDTQYF
v_call: TRBV18; j_call: TRBJ2-7; d_call: TRBD1; cdr3_nt: TGTGCCAGCTCACCAGCAGGGGGCGGATACGAGCAGTACTTC; cdr3_aa: CASSPAGGGYEQYF
v_call: TRBV5-4; j_call: TRBJ1-1; d_call: .; cdr3_nt: TGTGCCAGCAGCCCCATGTCGGGGAGCACTGAAGCTTTCTTT; cdr3_aa: CASSPMSGSTEAFF
v_call: TRBV5-1; j_call: TRBJ2-4; d_call: .; cdr3_nt: TGCGCCAGCAGCTTGGAAGGAGATCGATTAGCCAAAAACATTCAGTACTTC; cdr3_aa: CASSLEGDRLAKNIQYF
v_call: TRBV5-1; j_call: TRBJ2-2; d_call: TRBD2; cdr3_nt: TGCGCCAGCAGCTTCCCACTAGCGGGAGATCAGGCGAACACCGGGGAGCTGTTTTTT; cdr3_aa: CASSFPLAGDQANTGELFF
v_call: TRBV18; j_call: TRBJ2-2; d_call: .; cdr3_nt: TGTGCCAGCTCACCAGGTAGCGGGGAGCTGTTTTTT; cdr3_aa: CASSPGSGELFF
v_call: TRBV10-2; j_call: TRBJ2-5; d_call: .; cdr3_nt: TGCGCCAGCAGTGCAGGGTATGAGACCCAGTACTTC; cdr3_aa: CASSAGYETQYF
v_call: TRBV4-1; j_call: TRBJ1-5; d_call: .; cdr3_nt: TGCGCCAGCAGCCAAGCCCCCGGCAGGGATGGACAGCCCCAGCATTTT; cdr3_aa: CASSQAPGRDGQPQHF
v_call: TRBV15; j_call: TRBJ2-7; d_call: TRBD2; cdr3_nt: TGTGCCACCAGCAGGGGGAGGGCCGACGAGCAGTACTTC; cdr3_aa: CATSRGRADEQYF
v_call: TRBV9; j_call: TRBJ2-1; d_call: TRBD2; cdr3_nt: TGTGCCAGCAGCGTTAGCGGGAGAACCCCCACCTACAATGAGCAGTTCTTC; cdr3_aa: CASSVSGRTPTYNEQFF
v_call: TRBV28; j_call: TRBJ2-7; d_call: .; cdr3_nt: TGTGCCAGCGGAGGTGCGATCTACGAGCAGTACTTC; cdr3_aa: CASGGAIYEQYF
v_call: TRBV27; j_call: TRBJ2-3; d_call: TRBD1; cdr3_nt: TGTGCCAGCAGTTCGCCGGACAGGGATGATACGCAGTATTTT; cdr3_aa: CASSSPDRDDTQYF
v_call: TRBV27; j_call: TRBJ2-2; d_call: TRBD1; cdr3_nt: TGTGCCAGCAGTTTATACAGGGGGCCCGTAAACACCGGGGAGCTGTTTTTT; cdr3_aa: CASSLYRGPVNTGELFF
v_call: TRBV19; j_call: TRBJ2-3; d_call: TRBD2; cdr3_nt: TGTGCCAGTAGTATAGGACTAGCGGGCGATACGCAGTATTTT; cdr3_aa: CASSIGLAGDTQYF
v_call: TRBV30; j_call: TRBJ2-6; d_call: .; cdr3_nt: TGTGCCGGCAGGGTCTCTGGGGCCAACGTCCTGACTTTC; cdr3_aa: CAGRVSGANVLTF
v_call: TRBV6-1; j_call: TRBJ1-1; d_call: .; cdr3_nt: TGTGCCAGCAGTGAAGTCCCGAGGGACACTGAAGCTTTCTTT; cdr3_aa: CASSEVPRDTEAFF
v_call: TRBV7-8; j_call: TRBJ2-1; d_call: .; cdr3_nt: TGTGCCAGCAGCTTAGTAAAGATAGCGTTTAGCTCCTACAATGAGCAGTTCTTC; cdr3_aa: CASSLVKIAFSSYNEQFF
v_call: TRBV28; j_call: TRBJ1-5; d_call: .; cdr3_nt: TGTGCCAGCAGTTACCTTCAGGGGTCGAATCAGCCCCAGCATTTC; cdr3_aa: CASSYLQGSNQPQHF
v_call: TRBV30; j_call: TRBJ1-5; d_call: TRBD1; cdr3_nt: TGTGCCTGGAGTGACCTAGACAGGGATCAGCCCCAGCATTTT; cdr3_aa: CAWSDLDRDQPQHF
v_call: TRBV6-5; j_call: TRBJ2-7; d_call: TRBD2; cdr3_nt: TGTGCCAGCAGTAAGGGACTAGCGGTCTACGAGCAGTACTTC; cdr3_aa: CASSKGLAVYEQYF
v_call: TRBV6-5; j_call: TRBJ1-5; d_call: .; cdr3_nt: TGTGCCAGCAGCCCGACACTCTCGAGCAATCAGCCCCAGCATTTT; cdr3_aa: CASSPTLSSNQPQHF
v_call: TRBV5-6; j_call: TRBJ2-1; d_call: TRBD1; cdr3_nt: TGTGCCAGCAGCTTGGAAGGGGGGACAGGGGCCTACAATGAGCAGTTCTTC; cdr3_aa: CASSLEGGTGAYNEQFF
v_call: TRBV27; j_call: TRBJ2-7; d_call: TRBD1; cdr3_nt: TGTGCCAGCAGTTTGTCGACAGGGTATGGGCAGTACTTC; cdr3_aa: CASSLSTGYGQYF
v_call: TRBV18; j_call: TRBJ1-1; d_call: .; cdr3_nt: TGTGCCAGCTCACTAACGCGCACTGAAGCTTTCTTT; cdr3_aa: CASSLTRTEAFF
v_call: TRBV7-2; j_call: TRBJ1-2; d_call: TRBD1; cdr3_nt: TGTGCCAGCAGCTTAGGACAGGGGAGTAACTATGGCTACACCTTC; cdr3_aa: CASSLGQGSNYGYTF
v_call: TRBV7-9; j_call: TRBJ1-2; d_call: TRBD1; cdr3_nt: TGTGCCAGCAGCTTATCGGGGACAGAAAACTATGGCTACACCTTC; cdr3_aa: CASSLSGTENYGYTF
v_call: TRBV30; j_call: TRBJ2-1; d_call: TRBD1; cdr3_nt: TGTGCCTCTCGGGACAGGGGATGGAGCGATGAGCAGTTCTTC; cdr3_aa: CASRDRGWSDEQFF
v_call: TRBV19; j_call: TRBJ2-1; d_call: .; cdr3_nt: TGTGCCAGTAGTGCGACCGGGTCGGGGGAGCAGTTCTTC; cdr3_aa: CASSATGSGEQFF
v_call: TRBV4-1; j_call: TRBJ2-1; d_call: TRBD2; cdr3_nt: TGCGCCAGCAGCCAAGGCCTAGCGGTACAAAATGAGCAGTTCTTC; cdr3_aa: CASSQGLAVQNEQFF
v_call: TRBV7-2; j_call: TRBJ2-2; d_call: TRBD1; cdr3_nt: TGTGCCAGCAGGCCCGGGACAGGGGGCGGGGAGCTGTTTTTT; cdr3_aa: CASRPGTGGGELFF
v_call: TRBV30; j_call: TRBJ2-1; d_call: TRBD2; cdr3_nt: TGTGCCTGGAGAGTAAGGCCTAGCGGGAGATATGAGCAGTTCTTC; cdr3_aa: CAWRVRPSGRYEQFF
v_call: TRBV7-9; j_call: TRBJ2-1; d_call: TRBD2; cdr3_nt: TGTGCCAGCAGCCCGCCGGGAGCGGGAGGAAATGAGCAGTTCTTC; cdr3_aa: CASSPPGAGGNEQFF
v_call: TRBV11-2; j_call: TRBJ1-2; d_call: TRBD1; cdr3_nt: TGTGCCAGCAGCCCCTACCCGGACAGGGGCCAGGGCTACACCTTC; cdr3_aa: CASSPYPDRGQGYTF
v_call: TRBV5-4; j_call: TRBJ1-1; d_call: .; cdr3_nt: TGTGCCAGCAGCTCCCGGTCCCCACCGGACACTGAAGCTTTCTTT; cdr3_aa: CASSSRSPPDTEAFF
v_call: TRBV9; j_call: TRBJ2-2; d_call: .; cdr3_nt: TGTGCCAGCAGCGTAGTTTCGGGGGGGGAGCTGTTTTTT; cdr3_aa: CASSVVSGGELFF
v_call: TRBV9; j_call: TRBJ2-7; d_call: TRBD1; cdr3_nt: TGTGCCAGCAGCGCCAGACCGGGACAGGGTTTGGACGAGCAGTACTTC; cdr3_aa: CASSARPGQGLDEQYF
v_call: TRBV27; j_call: TRBJ2-1; d_call: TRBD2; cdr3_nt: TGTGCCAGCAGTTTAAAGGCTGCGGGAGGCGGTGAGCAGTTCTTC; cdr3_aa: CASSLKAAGGGEQFF
v_call: TRBV6-5; j_call: TRBJ1-4; d_call: .; cdr3_nt: TGTGCCAGCAGTTTAGGAGCGTCCCTTGAAAAACTGTTTTTT; cdr3_aa: CASSLGASLEKLFF
v_call: TRBV19; j_call: TRBJ2-1; d_call: TRBD1; cdr3_nt: TGTGCCAGTAGTATAGCCGACGGACAGGGGTTCTACAATGAGCAGTTCTTC; cdr3_aa: CASSIADGQGFYNEQFF
v_call: TRBV6-1; j_call: TRBJ2-7; d_call: TRBD1; cdr3_nt: TGTGCCAGCAGGGCCGGACAGGCCCCTCCCTACGAGCAGTACTTC; cdr3_aa: CASRAGQAPPYEQYF
v_call: TRBV6-1; j_call: TRBJ2-1; d_call: TRBD2; cdr3_nt: TGTGCCAGCAGTGGACAGCTAGCGGGAGTCTACAATGAGCAGTTCTTC; cdr3_aa: CASSGQLAGVYNEQFF
v_call: TRBV5-4; j_call: TRBJ1-2; d_call: .; cdr3_nt: TGTGCCAGCAGCTTGCGGGGGGGCTATGGCTACACCTTC; cdr3_aa: CASSLRGGYGYTF
v_call: TRBV10-2; j_call: TRBJ2-2; d_call: TRBD1; cdr3_nt: TGCGCCAGCCGGACAGGGAGGAACACCGGGGAGCTGTTTTTT; cdr3_aa: CASRTGRNTGELFF
v_call: TRBV15; j_call: TRBJ2-7; d_call: TRBD2; cdr3_nt: TGTGCCACCAGCAGCGTAATTAGCGGGAGTGGACCCTACGAGCAGTACTTC; cdr3_aa: CATSSVISGSGPYEQYF
v_call: TRBV5-1; j_call: TRBJ2-1; d_call: TRBD2; cdr3_nt: TGCGCCAGCAGCTCCGGGACTAGGCCTACCCATGAGCAGTTCTTC; cdr3_aa: CASSSGTRPTHEQFF
v_call: TRBV4-2; j_call: TRBJ2-5; d_call: TRBD2; cdr3_nt: TGTGCCAGCAGCCAAGATCCCTTAGCCGCGGGATCCAACCGGGAGGAGCAGTACTTC; cdr3_aa: CASSQDPLAAGSNREEQYF
v_call: TRBV28; j_call: TRBJ2-5; d_call: .; cdr3_nt: TGTGCCAGCAGTAAAACCCGGACAAATCCCCGGGAGACCCAGTACTTC; cdr3_aa: CASSKTRTNPRETQYF
v_call: TRBV28; j_call: TRBJ1-5; d_call: .; cdr3_nt: TGTGCCAGCACTCCTCCGCGCGCTCTTAGCAATCAGCCCCAGCATTTT; cdr3_aa: CASTPPRALSNQPQHF